The clone carrying this T cell receptor beta chain was seen once. The antigen is undetermined. The data were produced by immunoSEQ multiplex PCR, yet TCRdb's version contains in-frame clones alone and is incomplete. The data contain about 680,000 clones, 89% of them singletons. This entry is derived from a study of Ad26.COV2.S vaccination and SARS-CoV-2 variants. Study as a whole: Recipients of Ad26.COV2.S got it intramuscularly, once or twice 56 days apart.

CDR1 is SNHLY and CDR2 is FYNNEI in the germline V gene. V lost 6 bases and J lost 0, with 9 bases in between. The CDR3 spans 14 residues. Treatment indicated: roughly 18 received Ad26.COV2.S at low or high dose, single or two shots; a few received placebo; per-sample allocation not given. Material that was analyzed had been drawn on day 63 after the first vaccine or placebo injection. At a Boston site, the person donating was an adult of 18-55 years. Regarding the study as a whole: Total responses of T cells may have been underestimated by the analyses of TCR breadth and depth.

The genes are TRBV2 and TRBJ1-3, with TRBD1 as a possible D gene (6 bases). This TCR came from a person aged 18-65 years who received the Ad26.COV2.S COVID-19 vaccine or a placebo. The material was peripheral blood, obtained in a trial of Ad26.COV2.S vaccine versus placebo. CDR3 in amino acids: CASRRTVSGNTIYF. DNA of the CDR3: TGTGCCAGCAGAAGGACAGTCTCTGGAAACACCATATATTTT.